A selection of T cell receptor beta chains follows, all from one sample in a study of T-cell reconstitution after alpha-beta-depleted transplantation in children. TCRdb analysed the PCR reads with MiXCR anew, one entry per CDR3 protein. The sample has roughly 500,000 distinct CDR3 sequences, 18% seen once; the top ten hold roughly 3.3%. The sample here was PBMCs from the stem cell graft donor, taken from the stem cell graft. Receptor source: a human donor who donated a stem cell graft to a child with acute lymphoblastic leukemia. Each CDR3 is given with its conserved first and last residue. A D gene is named only where the DNA matches it firmly. Size is stated for part of the rows, as once, few or many counts, or as a class when the clone is expanded.

D | size | J | V | CDR3
TRBD1 | few | TRBJ2-2 | TRBV12-3/TRBV12-4 | CASSRPPDRVPTGELFF
- | - | TRBJ2-5 | TRBV12-3/TRBV12-4 | CASSAPGLDQETQYF
TRBD1 | few | TRBJ1-1 | TRBV20-1 | CSAHVRGPGTEAFF
- | few | TRBJ2-5 | TRBV10-3 | CAISESATSQETQYF
TRBD2 | - | TRBJ2-1 | TRBV5-1 | CASWTGTSFYEQFF
TRBD2 | - | TRBJ2-5 | TRBV15 | CATSSIREGSPQYF
- | - | TRBJ2-7 | TRBV7-6 | CASSRDTAYEQYF
- | few | TRBJ2-5 | TRBV6-1 | CASSRGLGAHGETQYF
TRBD2 | - | TRBJ2-1 | TRBV30 | CAWSSGRAADEQFF
- | - | TRBJ1-3 | TRBV4-2 | CASSQALSSSGNTIYF
- | - | TRBJ2-7 | TRBV12-3/TRBV12-4 | CASSLIGRSYEQYF